This TCR beta chain emerged from a study of CD8 T cells in Susac syndrome. Germline assignment: CDR1 MDHEN and CDR2 SYDVKM. This CDR3 is 14 amino acids long. J lost 9 bases, V lost 11 bases, and 15 bases had no gene match. A quantity of roughly 0.5 to 1 ug RNA underwent reverse transcription using random hexamers. TCRdb called the immunoSEQ multiplex PCR reads again in MiXCR, with one record for every CDR3 protein. Of some 200,000 distinct CDR3 sequences detected, around 95% appear once; the ten largest clones hold 0.075% to 0.095%. Sequencing input: CD4+ T cells from PBMCs. The sequence came from a human donor with multiple sclerosis. The chain joins TRBV28 to TRBJ2-1; 8 nucleotides line up with TRBD1. The CDR3 nucleotides read TGTGCCGCCCCTCCCGGACAGGGTGGCGGTGAGCAGTTCTTC. The encoded protein is CAAPPGQGGGEQFF.